This T cell receptor (beta chain) was recovered during a study of metastatic and nonmetastatic thyroid tumors. All patients were treatment-naive before thyroid surgery. Authors' methods: Building a distant-metastasis classifier for papillary thyroid cancer drew on CDR3 differences across clinicopathological groups. TCRdb re-clonotyped the PCR reads through MiXCR. The V and J calls were not made by the authors but by TCRdb's processing. The table shows 23,000 or so clones, with approximately 20% occurring only once. Study findings and constraints: A significant increase in TCR beta diversity was reportedly seen in malignant thyroid tumors relative to benign nodules, in blood and tumor.

This clone was counted a few times. Antigen: not known. V was cut by 5 bases and J by 2 bases, with 16 bases left in between. The CDR3 loop spans 15 amino acids. The material sequenced was blood. The chain couples TRBV12-3 or TRBV12-4 to TRBJ2-7, with D possibly called TRBD1 or TRBD2 (5 bases each). The sequence was obtained from a female donor with papillary thyroid cancer or a benign thyroid nodule (not recorded which). Some clones in this sample may be carry-over from other donors' samples. CDR3 DNA: TGTGCCAGCAGTCCTCCCTTGGGGACGGCCTACGAGCAGTACTTC. Translation: CASSPPLGTAYEQYF.